A single sample is the source of the 9 T cell receptor beta chains below, sequenced in a study of blood T cell repertoires in COVID-19. The assay was immunoSEQ multiplex PCR, and TCRdb's table has in-frame clones only and misses some. The sample lists tens of thousands of clones, approximately 80% occurring once. The material sequenced was peripheral blood. These receptors were collected from a woman aged 55-70 years with acute or convalescent COVID-19.

The chain is built from TRBV28 and TRBJ1-1; the match to TRBD1 covers 10 bases. Unmatched junction bases numbered 12, after V lost 4 bases and J lost 7 bases. The germline V gene has CDR1 MDHEN and CDR2 SYDVKM. The CDR3 runs to 16 residues. CDR3 nucleotides: TGTGCCAGCAGTTCGCCCCGAGACAGGGGGCGAGGTGAAGCTTTCTTT. Its protein is CASSSPRDRGRGEAFF.

The V gene is TRBV5-4, the J gene TRBJ1-6; 7 bases align to TRBD1. The V gene's germline CDR1 is SGHNT and CDR2 YYREEE (reference sequence). V shed 1 base and J 6 bases; nucleotides not matched to a gene: 1. The CDR3 contains 14 residues. In nucleotides, the CDR3 is TGTGCCAGCAGCTTGAACAGGGGTAATTCACCCCTCCACTTT. This gives the protein CASSLNRGNSPLHF.

The chain joins TRBV10-2 to TRBJ2-2, with 7 bases aligning to TRBD1. Germline loops: CDR1 WSHSY, CDR2 SAAADI. CDR3 size: 17 residues. Unmatched junction bases numbered 10, after V lost 4 bases and J lost 2 bases. The CDR3 loop is CASSGTGAHLNTGELFF. CDR3 coding DNA: TGCGCCAGCAGTGGTACAGGGGCCCATCTTAACACCGGGGAGCTGTTTTTT.

This chain joins TRBV19 and TRBJ1-6; D is perhaps TRBD1 (5 bases). The CDR3 contains 15 residues. CDR1 and CDR2 from the germline V gene are LNHDA and SQIVND (reference sequence). V was pared by 7 bases and J by 9 bases, with 19 bases between. CDR3 in DNA: TGTGCCAGTAAGATGGGGCACAGGTCGCCTTCACCCCTCCACTTT. This gives the protein CASKMGHRSPSPLHF.

CDR3 bases: TGTGCCAGCAGCCAGACAGGGGGTAATGAAAAACTGTTTTTT. This encodes CASSQTGGNEKLFF. The rearrangement uses TRBV5-8 and TRBJ1-4, with 9 bases aligning to TRBD1. V dropped 4 bases and J dropped 4; count of bases not matched to a gene: 2. Germline V lookup: CDR1 SGHTS, CDR2 YDEGEE. The CDR3 has 14 amino acids.

This clone appeared a single time. V gene TRBV19 combines with J gene TRBJ2-5; D gene uncertain. Deletions cut 7 bases from V and 9 bases from J, with 12 bases between. Germline assignment: CDR1 LNHDA and CDR2 SQIVND (reference sequence). The CDR3 is 11 amino acids. The CDR3 sequence is CASTNSRAQYF. The CDR3 region has the DNA TGTGCCAGTACCAACTCCCGGGCCCAGTACTTC.

This chain uses TRBV7-2 with TRBJ2-1; 10 nucleotides line up with TRBD2. Germline CDR1 is SGHTA and CDR2 is FQGNSA. CDR3 length equals 15 residues. Trimming cost V 9 bases and J 5 bases; bases outside gene matches: 10. The CDR3 loop is CASWEGLAGDNEQFF. The CDR3 DNA reads TGTGCCAGTTGGGAAGGGCTAGCGGGGGACAATGAGCAGTTCTTC.

V and J are TRBV18 and TRBJ2-7, with 8 bases aligning to TRBD2. Germline CDR1 KGHSH, CDR2 LQKENI. The CDR3 is 16 residues long. V was pared by 3 bases and J by 0 bases, with 7 bases of the junction left unmatched. The CDR3 is CASSPLDRGGSYEQYF. The CDR3 DNA sequence: TGTGCCAGCTCACCTTTGGATCGGGGGGGCTCCTACGAGCAGTACTTC.

This chain links TRBV5-1 with TRBJ2-7, with no clear D. CDR1 is SGHRS, CDR2 YFSETQ, per germline. V lost 0 bases and J 1 base, leaving 8 bases between the germline ends. The CDR3 length is 14 residues. The CDR3 sequence is CASSLDQTSYEQYF. The CDR3 nucleotides read TGCGCCAGCAGCTTGGACCAGACTTCCTACGAGCAGTACTTC. The full variable domain, completed using reference TRBV5-1 and TRBJ2-7, is KAGVTQTPRYLIKTRGQQVTLSCSPISGHRSVSWYQQTPGQGLQFLFEYFSETQRNKGNFPGRFSGRQFSNSRSEMNVSTLELGDSALYLCASSLDQTSYEQYFGPGTRLTVT.